The 11 T cell receptor beta chains presented below share a single source sample, sequenced in a study of T cell repertoires in cytomegalovirus infection. TCRdb fed the reads into MiXCR, producing one record per CDR3 protein. The sample holds approximately 600,000 distinct CDR3 sequences, roughly 43% seen once. These receptors have no identified antigens. The sequencing here drew on cultured PBMCs, taken from culture after CMV antigen stimulation. The receptors here all came from a human donor in good health (CMV status not recorded). Some clones in this sample may be carry-over from other donors' samples.

The chain uses TRBV2 and TRBJ2-5, with D tentatively TRBD2 (5 bases). This CDR3 comprises 14 residues. Trimming removed 8 bases from V and 2 bases from J, with 15 bases in between. Germline values: CDR1 SNHLY, CDR2 FYNNEI. The DNA of the CDR3 is TGTGCCAGCTCCCCATGGGAGAGGCAAGAGACCCAGTACTTC. It encodes CASSPWERQETQYF. Full variable domain (missing parts from reference TRBV2 and TRBJ2-5): EPEVTQTPSHQVTQMGQEVILRCVPISNHLYFYWYRQILGQKVEFLVSFYNNEISEKSEIFDDQFSVERPDGSNFTLKIRSTKLEDSAMYFCASSPWERQETQYFGPGTRLLVL.

In this sample, this clonotype turned up many times. The gene calls are TRBV7-2 and TRBJ1-5; weak D call: TRBD1 (5 bases). This CDR3 spans 14 amino acids. Germline loops: CDR1 SGHTA, CDR2 FQGNSA. V was clipped by 5 bases and J by 5 bases, with 13 bases between them. CDR3 in amino acids: CASSPGRGDQPQHF. CDR3 DNA sequence: TGTGCCAGCAGCCCTGGCCGGGGGGATCAGCCCCAGCATTTT.

This clonotype was seen a handful of times. The V call is TRBV4-3, the J call TRBJ2-5; TRBD1 aligns across 7 bases. The CDR3 covers 18 residues. With V trimmed by 1 base and J by 1 base, 12 bases remained unmatched. In germline, CDR1 is LGHNA, CDR2 YSLEER. The CDR3 protein is CASSQGYRAGGLQETQYF. CDR3 in DNA: TGCGCCAGCAGCCAAGGATATAGGGCAGGGGGTCTCCAAGAGACCCAGTACTTC.

This clonotype came up a few times. This chain joins TRBV7-6 and TRBJ2-1; maybe TRBD2 (5 bases). CDR1 and CDR2 from the germline V gene are SGHVS and FNYEAQ. The CDR3 contains 15 residues. Trimming left V 2 bases short and J 8 bases short, with 16 bases between. The CDR3 loop reads CASSLSASSWDEQFF. Written as DNA, the CDR3 is TGTGCCAGCAGCTTATCGGCTAGCTCTTGGGATGAGCAGTTCTTC.

The V gene is TRBV20-1, the J gene TRBJ2-3, with 8 positions matching TRBD2. Germline values: CDR1 DFQATT, CDR2 SNEGSKA (reference sequence). The CDR3 sequence is 13 residues long. The V gene end was trimmed by 6 bases and the J gene end by 3 bases; junction bases not matched to a gene: 5. The CDR3 nucleotides are TGCAGTGCGGCACTAGCGGCGACAGATACGCAGTATTTT. The encoded protein is CSAALAATDTQYF.

In this sample, this clonotype turned up once. The chain carries TRBV20-1 and TRBJ1-1; D uncertain. The CDR3 contains 14 residues. V was cut by 3 bases and J by 3 bases, with 14 bases left in between. In germline, CDR1 is DFQATT, CDR2 SNEGSKA (reference sequence). CDR3 in amino acids: CSASSWAGHTEAFF. CDR3 nucleotides: TGCAGTGCTAGCTCGTGGGCAGGCCACACTGAAGCTTTCTTT.

This clonotype was counted ten times or more. CDR3 region: CASSTPRRFGKVRYNEQFF. For the CDR3, the DNA is TGTGCCAGCAGTACCCCACGTCGATTCGGTAAGGTACGATACAATGAGCAGTTCTTC. The V and J genes are TRBV6-2 or TRBV6-3 and TRBJ2-1; D is uncertain. V was pared by 5 bases and J by 4 bases, with 27 bases between. This CDR3 comprises 19 residues. Germline V gene sequence: CDR1 MNHEY, CDR2 SVGEGT.

The genes are TRBV6-1 and TRBJ1-5; D remains ambiguous. V lost 8 bases and J lost 6, with 20 bases in between. The CDR3 is 15 amino acids. Germline V gene sequence: CDR1 MNHNS, CDR2 SASEGT. The CDR3 region has the DNA TGTGCCAGCGGTGCGGACCCAACCCGGGGTCAGCCCCAGCATTTT. Translated: CASGADPTRGQPQHF.

The V call is TRBV7-2, the J call TRBJ2-3; 10 positions agree with TRBD1. CDR1 and CDR2 from the germline V gene are SGHTA and FQGNSA. The ends lost 7 bases at V and 5 bases at J; junction bases unmatched: 15. The CDR3 loop spans 17 amino acids. The CDR3 loop reads CASTPRQGARAEDTQYF. CDR3 bases: TGTGCCAGCACCCCAAGACAGGGGGCGCGGGCGGAAGATACGCAGTATTTT.

The V call is TRBV7-2, the J call TRBJ2-7; D is unresolved. Germline CDR1 is SGHTA and CDR2 is FQGNSA. The CDR3 runs 12 residues. The ends were cut back, 4 bases at V and 6 bases at J, with 10 bases in the middle. CDR3 in DNA: TGTGCCAGCAGCTCCGTGATTGGCGAGCAGTACTTC. The encoded protein is CASSSVIGEQYF. Full variable domain (remainder filled in from reference TRBV7-2 and TRBJ2-7): GAGVSQSPSNKVTEKGKDVELRCDPISGHTALYWYRQSLGQGLEFLIYFQGNSAPDKSGLPSDRFSAERTGGSVSTLTIQRTQQEDSAVYLCASSSVIGEQYFGPGTRLTVT.

The table lists this clonotype with many counts. The CDR3 loop reads CASSLARPRGGRDTQYF. In DNA form, the CDR3 reads TGTGCCAGCAGCTTAGCGCGGCCGCGGGGGGGTAGAGATACGCAGTATTTT. The chain has TRBV7-2 and TRBJ2-3, with TRBD2 matching over 9 bases. Per the germline V gene, CDR1 is SGHTA and CDR2 is FQGNSA. This CDR3 spans 17 amino acids. Germline trimming cut 0 bases from V and 5 bases from J; bases unmatched to any gene: 9.